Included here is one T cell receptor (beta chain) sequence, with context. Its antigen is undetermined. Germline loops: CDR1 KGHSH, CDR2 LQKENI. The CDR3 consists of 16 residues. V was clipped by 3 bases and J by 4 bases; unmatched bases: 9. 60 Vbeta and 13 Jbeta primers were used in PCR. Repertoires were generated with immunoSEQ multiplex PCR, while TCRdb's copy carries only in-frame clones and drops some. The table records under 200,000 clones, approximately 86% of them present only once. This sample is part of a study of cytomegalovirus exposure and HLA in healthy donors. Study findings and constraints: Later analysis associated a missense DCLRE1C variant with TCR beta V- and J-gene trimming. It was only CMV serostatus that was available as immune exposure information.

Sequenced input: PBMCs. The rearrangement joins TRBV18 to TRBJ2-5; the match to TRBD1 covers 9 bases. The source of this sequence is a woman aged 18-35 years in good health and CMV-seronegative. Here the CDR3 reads CASSPWTGDLRETQYF. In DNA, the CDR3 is TGTGCCAGCTCACCCTGGACAGGGGACCTACGAGAGACCCAGTACTTC.